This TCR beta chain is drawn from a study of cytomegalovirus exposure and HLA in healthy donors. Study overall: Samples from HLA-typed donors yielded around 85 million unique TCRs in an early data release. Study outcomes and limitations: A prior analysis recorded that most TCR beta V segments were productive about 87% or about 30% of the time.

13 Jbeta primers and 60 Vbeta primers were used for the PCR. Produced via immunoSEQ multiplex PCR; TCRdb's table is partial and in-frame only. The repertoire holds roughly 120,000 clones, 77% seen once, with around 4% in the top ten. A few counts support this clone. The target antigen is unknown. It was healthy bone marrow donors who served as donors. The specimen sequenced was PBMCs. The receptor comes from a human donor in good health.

The CDR3 bases are TGTGCCAGCAGCTTGGCGCTAGCGGGAGTAGAGACCCAGTACTTC. Its protein is CASSLALAGVETQYF. This chain joins TRBV5-4 and TRBJ2-5, with 10 bases that match TRBD2. The CDR3 is 15 residues long. Germline-derived CDR1 and CDR2 are SGHNT and YYREEE (reference sequence). Trimming at V came to 0 bases and at J to 4 bases, leaving 3 bases not matched to a gene. Based on the CDR3 plus reference TRBV5-4 and TRBJ2-5, the full variable domain is ETGVTQSPTHLIKTRGQQVTLRCSSQSGHNTVSWYQQALGQGPQFIFQYYREEENGRGNFPPRFSGLQFPNYSSELNVNALELDDSALYLCASSLALAGVETQYFGPGTRLLVL.